This T cell receptor beta chain came from a study of Graves' ophthalmopathy and Graves' hyperthyroidism. RNA transcripts were the source from which TCR beta CDR3 regions were amplified. RT-PCR in the first round used HTBI primers; a second-round multiplex PCR followed. TCRdb reprocessed the multiplex PCR reads via MiXCR and lists one record per CDR3 protein. The sample has approximately 700,000 distinct CDR3 sequences, 35% to 50% seen once. The CDR3 runs to 13 residues. The germline gives CDR1 SGHRS, CDR2 YFSETQ. The V end was cut by 0 bases, the J end by 5 bases, with 9 bases between. The sample consisted of peripheral blood. The clonotype was recovered from an adult man with Graves' ophthalmopathy. The chain uses TRBV5-1 and TRBJ2-7; D remains unclear. CDR3 sequence reads: CASSLVIGNEQYF. In DNA, the CDR3 is TGCGCCAGCAGCTTGGTTATAGGGAACGAGCAGTACTTC.